The 20 T cell receptor beta chains below all came from one sample that was sequenced in a study of response to subunit inactivated influenza vaccine. TCRdb re-analysed the RT-PCR reads in MiXCR, keeping a single row per CDR3 protein. The sample records roughly 790,000 distinct CDR3 sequences, 21% being singletons. Sequences were derived from PBMCs from blood, sampled 5 days after vaccination. The receptors stem from a man aged 45-60 years who received an inactivated influenza vaccine.

The genes are TRBV19 and TRBJ2-3, with 7 bases fitting TRBD1. CDR3 length: 12 amino acids. V trimming: 3 bases; J trimming: 9 bases; junction bases outside the gene matches: 3. Germline CDR1 is LNHDA and CDR2 is SQIVND (reference sequence). The CDR3 spells CASSIGRGTQYF. CDR3 nucleotides: TGTGCCAGTAGTATTGGCAGGGGGACGCAGTATTTT.

This clonotype showed up just a few times. The CDR3 region is CASSPETGNPTQYF. The CDR3 nucleotides read TGTGCCAGCAGCCCAGAGACAGGGAATCCTACGCAGTATTTT. This chain links TRBV7-9 with TRBJ2-3; 7 nucleotides match TRBD1. Germline trimming cut 5 bases from V and 8 bases from J; bases unmatched to any gene: 10. The V gene's germline CDR1 is SEHNR and CDR2 FQNEAQ (reference sequence). The CDR3 contains 14 residues.

This sequence joins TRBV5-1 and TRBJ1-5; possibly TRBD1 for D (6 bases). CDR1 is SGHRS and CDR2 is YFSETQ in the germline V gene. The V end was cut by 4 bases, the J end by 7 bases, with 9 bases between. The CDR3 contains 12 residues. Here the CDR3 DNA reads TGCGCCAGCAGCGACGGGACACAGCCCCAGCATTTT. Its translation is CASSDGTQPQHF.

This chain connects TRBV11-2 to TRBJ2-1; 8 nucleotides line up with TRBD1. There are 15 residues in the CDR3. Germline V gives CDR1 SGHAT, CDR2 FQNNGV. Germline trimming cut 3 bases from V and 3 bases from J; bases unmatched to any gene: 4. CDR3 nucleotide sequence: TGTGCCAGCAGCTTCGGGACAGGTAACTACAATGAGCAGTTCTTC. This codes for CASSFGTGNYNEQFF.

A few counts support this clonotype. The chain couples TRBV12-3 or TRBV12-4 to TRBJ1-5, with 7 bases identical to TRBD1. Unmatched junction bases numbered 10, after V lost 5 bases and J lost 6 bases. The CDR3 runs to 15 residues. Here the CDR3 reads CASSLHRGPGQPQHF. CDR3 sequence (DNA): TGTGCCAGCAGTCTCCACAGGGGCCCGGGTCAGCCCCAGCATTTT.

The genes are TRBV7-2 and TRBJ1-4; perhaps TRBD1 as D (5 bases). V lost 7 bases and J 2 bases, leaving 11 bases between the germline ends. CDR1 SGHTA and CDR2 FQGNSA come from the germline V gene. The CDR3 sequence is 14 residues long. Here the CDR3 DNA reads TGTGCCAGCACTCGGGGGGGGACTAATGAAAAACTGTTTTTT. Its protein product is CASTRGGTNEKLFF.

This chain uses TRBV7-2 with TRBJ1-4; TRBD1 is a possible D gene (5 bases). The CDR3 covers 13 residues. Germline V gene lookup returns CDR1 SGHTA and CDR2 FQGNSA. V shed 7 bases and J shed 10 bases, with 16 bases lying between them. The chain's CDR3 is CASTEGPRGKLFF. DNA for the CDR3: TGTGCCAGCACTGAGGGGCCTCGAGGAAAACTGTTTTTT.

This clonotype has ten or more counts. This sequence joins TRBV30 and TRBJ1-4, with TRBD1 matching over 12 bases. CDR1 is GTSNPN, CDR2 SVGIG, per germline (reference sequence). The V segment lost 1 base and the J segment 7 bases; nucleotides outside the gene matches: 10. CDR3 length: 17 residues. CDR3: CAWSDPGQGAYTEKLFF. Written as DNA, the CDR3 is TGTGCCTGGAGTGACCCGGGACAGGGGGCTTATACTGAAAAACTGTTTTTT.

The chain recombines TRBV10-3 with TRBJ2-7; D call uncertain. The germline V gene encodes CDR1 ENHRY and CDR2 SYGVKD. The CDR3 sequence is 16 residues long. V was cut by 0 bases and J by 5 bases, with 17 bases left in between. This CDR3 reads CAISESVVENWNEQYF. CDR3 nucleotide sequence: TGTGCCATCAGTGAGTCTGTGGTAGAAAACTGGAACGAGCAGTACTTC.

J is TRBJ2-7 and V is TRBV20-1; perhaps TRBD1 as D (6 bases). Trimming removed 0 bases from V and 2 bases from J, with 17 bases in between. This CDR3 is 16 amino acids long. Germline CDR1 DFQATT, CDR2 SNEGSKA (reference sequence). The CDR3 is CSARDLQTGYAYEQYF. For the CDR3, the DNA is TGCAGTGCTAGAGATCTTCAGACAGGTTATGCCTACGAGCAGTACTTC.

The J gene is TRBJ1-1, the V gene TRBV25-1; D possibly corresponds to TRBD1 (5 bases). The ends were cut back, 6 bases at V and 5 bases at J, with 13 bases in the middle. CDR3 size: 13 residues. Per the germline V gene, CDR1 is MGHDK and CDR2 is SYGVNS. The CDR3 region is CASSLQQGTEAFF. The DNA for the CDR3 is TGTGCCAGCAGCCTCCAGCAGGGAACTGAAGCTTTCTTT.

The V call is TRBV20-1, the J call TRBJ2-5; TRBD2 might be the D (6 bases). This CDR3 is built from 13 residues. Germline V gene data show CDR1 as DFQATT and CDR2 as SNEGSKA (reference sequence). V lost 0 bases, J lost 2 bases, and 7 bases lay in between. The CDR3 is CSARDGTQETQYF. The CDR3 DNA sequence: TGCAGTGCTAGAGATGGGACTCAAGAGACCCAGTACTTC.

The rearrangement links TRBV4-3 to TRBJ1-1; D not certain. CDR1 is LGHNA, CDR2 YSLEER, per germline. Between the trimmed V and J ends, which lost 0 bases and 3 bases, there was a span of 14 bases. There are 16 residues in the CDR3. The CDR3 here is CASSQDRVTRYTEAFF. For the CDR3, the DNA is TGCGCCAGCAGCCAAGATAGGGTTACTCGGTACACTGAAGCTTTCTTT.

In this sample, this clonotype turned up a few times. The V and J genes are TRBV5-1 and TRBJ1-4; the D gene is possibly TRBD1 (6 bases). With 0 bases removed from V and 7 bases from J, the gap between germline ends came to 13 bases. This CDR3 is 15 amino acids long. The germline CDR1 and CDR2 sequences are SGHRS and YFSETQ. The CDR3 nucleotides read TGCGCCAGCAGCTTGGGCGGGGGGCTGGCTGAAAAACTGTTTTTT. Protein product: CASSLGGGLAEKLFF.

This clonotype has a count of ten or more. This chain connects TRBV5-5 to TRBJ1-4, with TRBD1 matching 9 bases. This CDR3 is built from 16 residues. From germline, CDR1 is SGHKS and CDR2 YYEKEE (reference sequence). J gave up 11 bases and V 4 bases, and 15 bases lay outside the gene matches. The chain's CDR3 is CASSKDPGQGFDKLFF. The CDR3 DNA sequence: TGTGCCAGCAGCAAGGATCCGGGACAGGGCTTCGACAAACTGTTTTTT.

The count of this clonotype is one. The chain uses TRBV25-1 and TRBJ2-3, with TRBD1 as a possible D gene (5 bases). The CDR3 runs 15 residues. CDR1 MGHDK and CDR2 SYGVNS come from the germline V gene. With 3 bases removed from V and 2 bases from J, the gap between germline ends came to 12 bases. CDR3 in amino acids: CASSDPQGYTDTQYF. Written as DNA, the CDR3 is TGTGCCAGCAGTGATCCCCAGGGTTACACAGATACGCAGTATTTT.

In this sample, this clonotype turned up a few times. The chain links TRBV6-2 or TRBV6-3 to TRBJ2-7; maybe TRBD1 (5 bases). Trimming took off 8 bases at V and 7 bases at J, with 12 bases between the two ends. Germline loops: CDR1 MNHEY, CDR2 SVGEGT. CDR3 length: 11 amino acids. The CDR3 sequence is CASEPGLEQYF. CDR3 sequence (DNA): TGTGCCAGCGAACCAGGGTTGGAGCAGTACTTC.

This clonotype came up a few times. The chain couples TRBV10-3 to TRBJ2-1; weak D call: TRBD2 (6 bases). Germline V gives CDR1 ENHRY, CDR2 SYGVKD. V shed 8 bases and J shed 8 bases, with 16 bases lying between them. This CDR3 contains 13 residues. Here the CDR3 reads CAIAGGGFDEQFF. The CDR3 region has the DNA TGTGCCATCGCCGGGGGAGGTTTCGATGAGCAGTTCTTC.

V usage is TRBV12-3 or TRBV12-4 and J usage is TRBJ2-3; TRBD2 aligns across 8 bases. V shed 9 bases, J shed 3 bases, and the junction held 5 bases outside the gene matches. This CDR3 has 13 amino acids. CDR3 sequence (DNA): TGTGCCAGTCTTAGCGGGACGACAGATACGCAGTATTTT. This translates into CASLSGTTDTQYF.

This clonotype has only a few counts. J is TRBJ2-1 and V is TRBV28; 8 nucleotides line up with TRBD1. Germline lookup yields CDR1 MDHEN and CDR2 SYDVKM. This CDR3 has 16 amino acids. The J segment lost 1 base and the V segment lost 4 bases, leaving 6 bases of the junction unmatched. The CDR3 spells CASSSTGVRSYNEQFF. CDR3 sequence (DNA): TGTGCCAGCAGTTCGACAGGGGTGCGATCCTACAATGAGCAGTTCTTC.